One and the same sample provided the 23 T cell receptor beta chains below, sequenced in a study of identical twins. MiXCR, applied by TCRdb to the 5' RACE reads, yields one record per CDR3 protein. This sample carries 700,000 to 950,000 distinct CDR3 sequences, around an eighth of them seen once, and the ten largest clones take around 1.5%. These same records also appear under a second study, on yellow fever vaccine responses in identical twins.

Material: PBMCs. The receptors derive from a woman in her late teens or twenties in good health.

This clonotype was observed a few times. The chain couples TRBV5-6 to TRBJ2-7; D perhaps matches TRBD1 (6 bases). Germline CDR1 SGHDT, CDR2 YYEEEE. This CDR3 spans 12 amino acids. V was shortened by 4 bases and J by 4 bases, with 9 bases between the two germline ends. The CDR3 loop is CASSADRYEQYV. The CDR3 nucleotides are TGTGCCAGCAGCGCGGACAGATACGAGCAGTACGTC.

This clonotype was recorded a few times. The chain joins TRBV20-1 to TRBJ1-1, with D possibly being TRBD1 (5 bases). V shed 5 bases and J shed 5 bases, with 15 bases lying between them. The CDR3 is 13 residues long. Germline V gene data show CDR1 as DFQATT and CDR2 as SNEGSKA (reference sequence). The CDR3: CSAAGGVGTEAFF. The CDR3 DNA reads TGCAGTGCTGCCGGGGGGGTAGGGACTGAAGCTTTCTTT.

This clonotype showed up many times. The chain is built from TRBV27 and TRBJ2-1; D may be TRBD2 (6 bases). This CDR3 contains 15 residues. Germline values: CDR1 MNHEY, CDR2 SMNVEV (reference sequence). V lost 4 bases and J 0 bases, leaving 10 bases between the germline ends. The CDR3: CASSSLAVSYNEQFF. The CDR3 bases are TGTGCCAGCAGTTCCTTAGCGGTCTCCTACAATGAGCAGTTCTTC.

The sample holds a few counts of this clonotype. The genes are TRBV5-1 and TRBJ1-1, with D perhaps TRBD1 (6 bases). Between the trimmed V and J ends, which lost 4 bases and 4 bases, there was a span of 11 bases. The CDR3 is 13 residues long. The germline V gene encodes CDR1 SGHRS and CDR2 YFSETQ. The CDR3 nucleotides read TGCGCCAGCAGCCACAGGGAGAGCACTGAAGCTTTCTTT. Its translation is CASSHRESTEAFF.

The chain uses TRBV12-2 and TRBJ2-1. TRBV12-2 is given as a pseudogene. CDR3 length equals 18 residues. DNA of the CDR3: TGTGCAAGTCGCTTAGCGACCGAGTTAAGGAGAATGTGGAATGAGCAGTTCTTC. It translates to CASRLATELRRMWNEQFF.

This clonotype was recorded at least ten times. The rearrangement uses TRBV20-1 and TRBJ2-7; the D is unclear. CDR1 and CDR2 from the germline V gene are DFQATT and SNEGSKA (reference sequence). With 1 base removed from V and 0 bases from J, the gap between germline ends came to 7 bases. This CDR3 is 13 amino acids long. CDR3 region: CSARGRDSYEQYF. The CDR3 DNA follows: TGCAGTGCTAGAGGTCGCGACTCCTACGAGCAGTACTTC.

Only a few counts were recorded for this clonotype. In DNA, the CDR3 is TGTGCCAGCACCCAGTTTGAGGTCGATGAGCAGTTCTTC. Translating it yields CASTQFEVDEQFF. V gene TRBV6-6 combines with J gene TRBJ2-1; D gene uncertain. The CDR3 totals 13 residues. Looked up from germline, CDR1 is MNHNY and CDR2 is SVGAGI (reference sequence). V gave up 7 bases and J gave up 8 bases, with 15 bases separating them.

The CDR3 reads CASSSSKEGLAYGYTF. DNA for the CDR3: TGTGCCAGCAGCTCATCCAAGGAGGGTCTGGCCTATGGCTACACCTTC. The chain employs TRBV7-9 and TRBJ1-2; D is unresolved. The CDR3 consists of 16 residues. Between the trimmed V and J ends, which lost 4 bases and 4 bases, there was a span of 19 bases. Germline CDR1 is SEHNR and CDR2 is FQNEAQ (reference sequence).

This clonotype was seen a handful of times. This rearrangement joins TRBV5-1 to TRBJ2-1, with TRBD2 as a possible D gene (5 bases). Germline lookup yields CDR1 SGHRS and CDR2 YFSETQ. Trimming shortened V by 0 bases and J by 7 bases, and 14 bases separated the two germline ends. The CDR3 is 15 residues long. CDR3 loop: CASSLESSRANEQFF. The DNA for the CDR3 is TGCGCCAGCAGCTTGGAGTCTAGCCGGGCGAATGAGCAGTTCTTC.

V usage is TRBV15 and J usage is TRBJ1-4; 7 positions agree with TRBD1. This CDR3 spans 16 amino acids. After removal of 3 bases from V and 1 base from J, the junction contained 5 bases not matched to a gene. The germline V gene encodes CDR1 LNHNV and CDR2 YYDKDF (reference sequence). DNA of the CDR3: TGTGCCACCAGCAGGACAGGGAGGGGAACTAATGAAAAACTGTTTTTT. This sequence encodes CATSRTGRGTNEKLFF. The complete variable domain, with remaining parts taken from reference TRBV15 and TRBJ1-4, reads DAMVIQNPRYQVTQFGKPVTLSCSQTLNHNVMYWYQQKSSQAPKLLFHYYDKDFNNEADTPDNFQSRRPNTSFCFLDIRSPGLGDTAMYLCATSRTGRGTNEKLFFGSGTQLSVL.

The rearrangement joins TRBV29-1 to TRBJ1-1, with no clear D. Germline CDR1 and CDR2: SQVTM and ANQGSEA. The CDR3 spans 13 residues. Trimming stripped 4 bases from V and 0 bases from J, with 9 bases between. The CDR3 spells CSVVGSMNTEAFF. Here the CDR3 DNA reads TGCAGCGTTGTGGGCAGCATGAACACTGAAGCTTTCTTT.

The CDR3 loop reads CASSEYKFDGTGGSWEQFF. The CDR3 DNA is TGTGCCAGCAGTGAATATAAGTTTGACGGGACAGGGGGCTCATGGGAGCAGTTCTTC. This chain links TRBV25-1 with TRBJ2-1; 12 nucleotides agree with TRBD1. The V gene end was trimmed by 0 bases and the J gene end by 10 bases; junction bases not matched to a gene: 16. This CDR3 is 19 amino acids long. Germline V lookup: CDR1 MGHDK, CDR2 SYGVNS.

The chain combines TRBV4-1 with TRBJ2-1; D unclear. The CDR3 loop spans 16 amino acids. V lost 4 bases and J 8 bases, leaving 21 bases between the germline ends. From germline, CDR1 is MGHRA and CDR2 YSYEKL. The CDR3 region is CASSLTLGPPRDEQFF. In DNA form, the CDR3 reads TGCGCCAGCAGCCTCACCCTGGGTCCTCCTCGGGATGAGCAGTTCTTC.

This clonotype was seen a few times. The CDR3 coding sequence is TGTGCCAGCAGCTCAACGACAGGGAGGTACACTGGGGCCAACGTCCTGACTTTC. It encodes CASSSTTGRYTGANVLTF. The chain is built from TRBV5-4 and TRBJ2-6, with D possibly being TRBD1 (7 bases). CDR1 and CDR2 (germline): SGHNT, YYREEE (reference sequence). V lost 3 bases and J lost 2, with 18 bases in between. The CDR3 is 18 residues long.

Of note for this clonotype: One junction end does not reproduce the germline sequence, and a read error may be involved. This chain connects TRBV20-1 to TRBJ2-3; 10 nucleotides align to TRBD2. The CDR3 totals 16 residues. The germline gives CDR1 DFQATT, CDR2 SNEGSKA (reference sequence). The DNA of the CDR3 is TGCTGTGCTAGTCAACGAGCGGGGGGGCCCACAGATACGCAGTATTTT. Residues: CCASQRAGGPTDTQYF.

V and J are TRBV7-7 and TRBJ2-1; tentative D call: TRBD2 (7 bases). Germline CDR1 is SSHAT and CDR2 is FNYEAQ (reference sequence). V lost 8 bases, J lost 7 bases, and 18 bases lay in between. CDR3 length: 14 amino acids. Here the CDR3 reads CASARGRGENEQFF. The CDR3 nucleotides read TGTGCCAGCGCGAGGGGGAGGGGTGAAAATGAGCAGTTCTTC.

CDR3 nucleotide sequence: TGCGCCAGCAGCTTGGGGGGTCCAGGGGCCTACGAGCAGTACTTC. This codes for CASSLGGPGAYEQYF. The chain recombines TRBV5-1 with TRBJ2-7; a possible D gene is TRBD1 (6 bases). This CDR3 region has 15 residues. V lost 0 bases and J 2 bases, leaving 12 bases between the germline ends. CDR1 is SGHRS and CDR2 is YFSETQ in the germline V gene.

The CDR3 nucleotides read TGCGCCAGCAGCCAAGAAGGGACTAGCGGGAGTCCTGAGCAGTTCTTC. Encoded protein: CASSQEGTSGSPEQFF. This sequence joins TRBV4-1 and TRBJ2-1, with 14 bases lining up with TRBD2. Germline CDR1 is MGHRA and CDR2 is YSYEKL. V trimming: 0 bases; J trimming: 9 bases; junction bases outside the gene matches: 4. The CDR3 totals 16 residues.

The genes are TRBV28 and TRBJ1-2, with 7 bases aligning to TRBD1. V trimming: 6 bases; J trimming: 4 bases; junction bases outside the gene matches: 5. The CDR3 runs to 13 residues. Germline loops: CDR1 MDHEN, CDR2 SYDVKM. DNA of the CDR3: TGTGCCAGCAGGCAGACAGGGATCTATGGCTACACCTTC. Its translation: CASRQTGIYGYTF.

This chain connects TRBV5-6 to TRBJ2-5; D uncertain. Trimming left V 4 bases short and J 5 bases short, with 6 bases between. There are 11 residues in the CDR3. CDR1 SGHDT and CDR2 YYEEEE come from the germline V gene. The CDR3 DNA reads TGTGCCAGCAGCATGCTTGAGACCCAGTACTTC. As protein: CASSMLETQYF. Using reference TRBV5-6 and TRBJ2-5 for the parts outside the CDR3, the full variable domain is DAGVTQSPTHLIKTRGQQVTLRCSPKSGHDTVSWYQQALGQGPQFIFQYYEEEERQRGNFPDRFSGHQFPNYSSELNVNALLLGDSALYLCASSMLETQYFGPGTRLLVL.

This clonotype was seen a few times. This sequence joins TRBV19 and TRBJ1-5, with D unresolved. The CDR3 covers 15 residues. V shed 1 base and J shed 0 bases, with 7 bases lying between them. CDR1 and CDR2 (germline): LNHDA, SQIVND (reference sequence). The CDR3 is CASSIGRNSNQPQHF. DNA of the CDR3: TGTGCCAGTAGTATAGGACGGAATAGCAATCAGCCCCAGCATTTT.

This chain links TRBV29-1 with TRBJ1-1, with D possibly matching TRBD1 (6 bases). Per the germline V gene, CDR1 is SQVTM and CDR2 is ANQGSEA. The V end was cut by 7 bases, the J end by 2 bases, with 14 bases between. The CDR3 runs 13 residues. The CDR3 is CSATTQGNTEAFF. The CDR3 region has the DNA TGCAGCGCCACCACACAGGGAAACACTGAAGCTTTCTTT.

This rearrangement joins TRBV18 to TRBJ2-7, with a weak D call TRBD1 (6 bases). Germline loops: CDR1 KGHSH, CDR2 LQKENI. V dropped 0 bases and J dropped 7 bases, with 10 bases sitting between them. This CDR3 spans 13 amino acids. The CDR3 here is CASSPPTGYEQYV. The CDR3 coding sequence is TGTGCCAGCTCACCACCAACAGGGTATGAGCAGTACGTC.